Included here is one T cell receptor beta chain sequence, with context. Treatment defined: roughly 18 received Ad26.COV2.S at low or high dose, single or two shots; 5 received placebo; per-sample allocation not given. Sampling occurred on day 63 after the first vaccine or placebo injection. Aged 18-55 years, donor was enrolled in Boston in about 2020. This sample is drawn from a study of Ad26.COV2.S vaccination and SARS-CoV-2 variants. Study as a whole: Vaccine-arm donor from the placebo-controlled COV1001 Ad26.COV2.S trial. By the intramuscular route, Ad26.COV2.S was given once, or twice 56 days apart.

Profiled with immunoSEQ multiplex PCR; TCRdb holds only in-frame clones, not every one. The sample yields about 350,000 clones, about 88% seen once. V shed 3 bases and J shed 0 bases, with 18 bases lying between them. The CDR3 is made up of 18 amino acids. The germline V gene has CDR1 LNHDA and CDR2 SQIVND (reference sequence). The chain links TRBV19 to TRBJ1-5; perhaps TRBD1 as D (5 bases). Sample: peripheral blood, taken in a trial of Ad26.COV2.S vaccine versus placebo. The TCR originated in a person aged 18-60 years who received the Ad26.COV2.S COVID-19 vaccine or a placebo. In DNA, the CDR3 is TGTGCCAGTAGTATGGGTAGGGGTTCTGGGAATAGCAATCAGCCCCAGCATTTT. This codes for CASSMGRGSGNSNQPQHF.